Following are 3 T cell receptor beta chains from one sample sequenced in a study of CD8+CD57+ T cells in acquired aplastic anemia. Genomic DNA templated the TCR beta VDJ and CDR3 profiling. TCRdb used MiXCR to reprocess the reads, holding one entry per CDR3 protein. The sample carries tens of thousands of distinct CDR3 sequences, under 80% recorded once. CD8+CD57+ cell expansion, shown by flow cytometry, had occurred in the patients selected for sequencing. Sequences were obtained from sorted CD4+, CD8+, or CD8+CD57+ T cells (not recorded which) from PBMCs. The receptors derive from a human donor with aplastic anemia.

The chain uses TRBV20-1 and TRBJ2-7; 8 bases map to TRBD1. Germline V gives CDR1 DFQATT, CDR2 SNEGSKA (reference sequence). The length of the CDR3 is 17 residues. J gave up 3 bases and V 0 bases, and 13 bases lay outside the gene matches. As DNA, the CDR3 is TGCAGTGCTAGAGATCTCGGGGGCAGGGGGCGAGGCTACGAGCAGTACTTC. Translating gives CSARDLGGRGRGYEQYF.

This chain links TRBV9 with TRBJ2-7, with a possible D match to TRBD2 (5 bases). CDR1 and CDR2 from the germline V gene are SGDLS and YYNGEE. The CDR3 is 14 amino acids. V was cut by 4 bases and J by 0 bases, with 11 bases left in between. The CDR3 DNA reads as TGTGCCAGCAGCTTGGATCGGGACTCCTACGAGCAGTACTTC. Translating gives CASSLDRDSYEQYF.

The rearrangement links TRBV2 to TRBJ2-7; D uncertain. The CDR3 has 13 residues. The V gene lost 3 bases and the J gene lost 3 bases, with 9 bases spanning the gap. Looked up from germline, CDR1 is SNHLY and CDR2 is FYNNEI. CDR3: CASSEGRHYEQYF. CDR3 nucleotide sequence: TGTGCCAGCAGTGAGGGAAGGCACTACGAGCAGTACTTC. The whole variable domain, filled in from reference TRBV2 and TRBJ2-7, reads EPEVTQTPSHQVTQMGQEVILRCVPISNHLYFYWYRQILGQKVEFLVSFYNNEISEKSEIFDDQFSVERPDGSNFTLKIRSTKLEDSAMYFCASSEGRHYEQYFGPGTRLTVT.